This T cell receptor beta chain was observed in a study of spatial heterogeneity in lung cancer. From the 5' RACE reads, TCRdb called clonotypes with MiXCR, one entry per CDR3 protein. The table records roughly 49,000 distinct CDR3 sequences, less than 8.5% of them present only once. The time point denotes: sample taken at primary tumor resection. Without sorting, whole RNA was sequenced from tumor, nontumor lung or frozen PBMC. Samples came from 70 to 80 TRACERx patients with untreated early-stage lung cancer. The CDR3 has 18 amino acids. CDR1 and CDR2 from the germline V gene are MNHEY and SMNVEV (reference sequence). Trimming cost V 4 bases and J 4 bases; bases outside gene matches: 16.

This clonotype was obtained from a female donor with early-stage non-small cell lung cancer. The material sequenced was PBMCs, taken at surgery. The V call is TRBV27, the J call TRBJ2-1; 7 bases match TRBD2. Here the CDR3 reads CASSWRPPSQRGYNEQFF. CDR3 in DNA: TGTGCCAGCAGTTGGAGGCCCCCCAGCCAGCGGGGTTACAATGAGCAGTTCTTC.